This TCR beta chain was sequenced for a study of T cells in Graves' hyperthyroidism and ophthalmopathy. Hyperthyroidism patients were newly diagnosed, had disease duration under 2 months, and were aged 18 to 65 years. Exclusion of a patient resulted from uncontrolled infection, other autoimmune disease, pregnancy or lactation. This clonotype was seen ten or more times. Its antigen remains unidentified. The study, taken as a whole, reports: Most expanded thyroid clonotypes above 0.001 also appeared in blood.

CDR3 length: 15 residues. Trimming shortened V by 6 bases and J by 5 bases, and 19 bases separated the two germline ends. Looked up from germline, CDR1 is SNHLY and CDR2 is FYNNEI. Amplification yielded TCR beta CDR3 regions, with RNA transcripts as the source. The TCR CDR3 was amplified in a first-round RT-PCR using the HTBI primer set. TCRdb analysed the multiplex PCR reads with MiXCR anew, one entry per CDR3 protein. Altogether 600,000 to 800,000 distinct CDR3 sequences are present, roughly 32% being singletons, with the ten largest covering 30% to 40%. This receptor was obtained from a woman aged 40 to 50 with Graves' hyperthyroidism. The chain has TRBV2 and TRBJ1-1; D call uncertain. The specimen was blood. DNA for the CDR3: TGTGCCAGCAGGGACGGACGAGGTTCGGGAACTGAAGCTTTCTTT. Translating it yields CASRDGRGSGTEAFF. Full variable domain (outside the CDR3, taken from reference TRBV2 and TRBJ1-1): EPEVTQTPSHQVTQMGQEVILRCVPISNHLYFYWYRQILGQKVEFLVSFYNNEISEKSEIFDDQFSVERPDGSNFTLKIRSTKLEDSAMYFCASRDGRGSGTEAFFGQGTRLTVV.